The T cell receptor beta chain described here comes from a study of CD8+ T cells in alopecia areata. General study findings and limits: There were also resident alphabeta T cells of normal skin sequenced in scalp samples. In scalp and blood, many expanded lesional clones persisted during tofacitinib. Clonality in lesional scalp, especially alopecia totalis/universalis, exceeded that of normal scalp.

This clone was seen once. Its antigen is not known. As to treatment: oral pan-JAK inhibitor, 5-10 mg twice daily. Sorting separated CD4+ and CD8+ T cells out of PBMCs. Investigators isolated RNA and reverse transcribed it into cDNA to act as the sequencing template. TCRdb's copy holds only in-frame clones and misses some; the assay was immunoSEQ multiplex PCR. The profile shows more than 150,000 clones, 40% to 65% of them singletons. CDR1 KGHSH and CDR2 LQKENI come from the germline V gene. V lost 3 bases to trimming and J lost 5 bases; unmatched junction nucleotides: 8. This CDR3 region has 17 residues.

This TCR came from a human donor with alopecia areata. The sample here was CD8+ T cells sorted from blood, taken around week 52, from a patient treated with tofacitinib. The chain employs TRBV18 and TRBJ2-5, with 14 bases identical to TRBD2. The CDR3 coding sequence is TGTGCCAGCTCACCTCCGGGACTAGCGGGGGCGTGGGAGACCCAGTACTTC. Protein sequence: CASSPPGLAGAWETQYF.